The 21 T cell receptor beta chains below all came from one sample that was sequenced in a study of CD8 T cells in Susac syndrome. It was with random hexamers that roughly 0.45 to 1 ug RNA was reverse transcribed. TCRdb reprocessed the immunoSEQ multiplex PCR reads via MiXCR and lists one record per CDR3 protein. Here the sample spans approximately 170,000 distinct CDR3 sequences, approximately 90% being singletons. The sample taken for sequencing was CD4+ T cells from PBMCs. The receptors originated from a human donor in good health.

V gene TRBV7-2 combines with J gene TRBJ2-3, with D perhaps matching TRBD1 (5 bases). Trimming removed 4 bases from V and 2 bases from J, with 10 bases in between. This CDR3 spans 14 amino acids. Germline V gene data show CDR1 as SGHTA and CDR2 as FQGNSA. In DNA, the CDR3 is TGTGCCAGCAGCTCAAGACAGAACACAGATACGCAGTATTTT. It is translated as CASSSRQNTDTQYF.

V and J are TRBV5-6 and TRBJ2-1; tentatively, D is TRBD1 (5 bases). The CDR3 length is 14 residues. Trimming removed 1 base at V and 4 bases at J, with 9 bases between. Germline CDR1 is SGHDT and CDR2 is YYEEEE. The CDR3 nucleotides read TGTGCCAGCAGCTTGAACACAGGTTACAATGAGCAGTTCTTC. This encodes CASSLNTGYNEQFF. Full variable domain (remainder filled in from reference TRBV5-6 and TRBJ2-1): DAGVTQSPTHLIKTRGQQVTLRCSPKSGHDTVSWYQQALGQGPQFIFQYYEEEERQRGNFPDRFSGHQFPNYSSELNVNALLLGDSALYLCASSLNTGYNEQFFGPGTRLTVL.

The rearrangement links TRBV3-1 to TRBJ1-5; D is ambiguous. The V end lost 1 base, the J end lost 0 bases, and 4 bases lay between the germline ends. Germline values: CDR1 LGHDT, CDR2 YNNKEL (reference sequence). The CDR3 runs 14 residues. The CDR3 DNA reads as TGTGCCAGCAGCCAAGCTAATAGCAATCAGCCCCAGCATTTT. As protein: CASSQANSNQPQHF.

The rearrangement links TRBV4-3 to TRBJ1-3; tentatively, D is TRBD1 (6 bases). Germline CDR1 LGHNA, CDR2 YSLEER. CDR3 length equals 18 residues. The V gene lost 0 bases and the J gene lost 0 bases, with 15 bases spanning the gap. The CDR3 loop reads CASSQDGGEGRSGNTIYF. CDR3 sequence (DNA): TGCGCCAGCAGCCAAGATGGGGGCGAGGGACGCTCTGGAAACACCATATATTTT.

This clonotype was observed a few times. The genes are TRBV4-1 and TRBJ1-1; possible D gene TRBD1, 5 bases. Trimming removed 0 bases at V and 4 bases at J, with 21 bases between. The CDR3 loop spans 18 amino acids. Germline V gene data show CDR1 as MGHRA and CDR2 as YSYEKL. The CDR3 bases are TGCGCCAGCAGCCAAGATCGGGGCCGTGCAGCGGGGAGCACTGAAGCTTTCTTT. This encodes CASSQDRGRAAGSTEAFF.

The table lists this clonotype with a count of one. J is TRBJ2-3 and V is TRBV5-1, with TRBD2 matching over 9 bases. This CDR3 comprises 15 residues. Germline V gives CDR1 SGHRS, CDR2 YFSETQ. V lost 3 bases, J lost 1 base, and 3 bases stayed unmatched. CDR3 amino acids: CASSSGGRGTDTQYF. CDR3 coding DNA: TGCGCCAGCAGCTCTGGCGGGAGGGGCACAGATACGCAGTATTTT.

The V gene is TRBV5-6, the J gene TRBJ2-6; tentatively, D is TRBD1 (6 bases). The CDR3 spans 14 residues. Per the germline V gene, CDR1 is SGHDT and CDR2 is YYEEEE. Between the trimmed V and J ends, which lost 7 bases and 0 bases, there was a span of 8 bases. The CDR3 DNA sequence: TGTGCCAGCGTGACAGGCTCTGGGGCCAACGTCCTGACTTTC. Translated, it gives CASVTGSGANVLTF. Drawing the rest from reference TRBV5-6 and TRBJ2-6, the complete variable domain is DAGVTQSPTHLIKTRGQQVTLRCSPKSGHDTVSWYQQALGQGPQFIFQYYEEEERQRGNFPDRFSGHQFPNYSSELNVNALLLGDSALYLCASVTGSGANVLTFGAGSRLTVL.

The chain recombines TRBV19 with TRBJ2-7; D gene unclear. The CDR3 loop spans 13 amino acids. CDR1 is LNHDA, CDR2 SQIVND, per germline (reference sequence). Trimming left V 7 bases short and J 5 bases short, with 15 bases between. The chain's CDR3 is CASTPAASDEQYF. In DNA form, the CDR3 reads TGTGCCAGTACCCCGGCGGCCTCGGACGAGCAGTACTTC.

In this sample, this clonotype turned up once. An end of the junction does not agree with germline; a read error may underlie this. The genes are TRBV28 and TRBJ2-1; tentatively, D is TRBD1 (5 bases). Looked up from germline, CDR1 is MDHEN and CDR2 is SYDVKM. The CDR3 runs 11 residues. The CDR3 DNA reads as TGTGCCAGCAGGGGGCATCTCTCTTGGTCCTTC. Its translation is CASRGHLSWSF.

The chain employs TRBV6-2 or TRBV6-3 and TRBJ2-1, with TRBD1 matching 8 bases. Germline CDR1 is MNHEY and CDR2 is SVGEGT. This CDR3 comprises 15 residues. The V and J ends lost 6 bases and 8 bases, in that order; junction bases with no gene match: 12. CDR3 DNA sequence: TGTGCCAGCAGGAGCCAGGGGGCGCAGTTCGATGAGCAGTTCTTC. Protein product: CASRSQGAQFDEQFF.

This chain connects TRBV12-3 or TRBV12-4 to TRBJ1-1, with a possible D match to TRBD1 (5 bases). CDR3 length equals 12 residues. Trimming removed 5 bases from V and 5 bases from J, with 9 bases in between. The CDR3 here is CASSLQGTEAFF. The DNA of the CDR3 is TGTGCCAGCAGTCTCCAGGGAACTGAAGCTTTCTTT.

CDR3 residues: CSIQGHRSDTQYF. The CDR3 DNA sequence: TGCAGCATCCAGGGCCACCGCTCAGATACGCAGTATTTT. This sequence joins TRBV29-1 and TRBJ2-3; D is possibly TRBD1 (5 bases). Germline V lookup: CDR1 SQVTM, CDR2 ANQGSEA. This CDR3 contains 13 residues. Trimming took 8 bases from V and 4 from J, leaving 16 bases between them.

The chain is built from TRBV20-1 and TRBJ2-1; no firm D call. This CDR3 is built from 15 residues. Germline V gene lookup returns CDR1 DFQATT and CDR2 SNEGSKA (reference sequence). The V and J ends lost 2 bases and 4 bases respectively, with 15 bases between them. CDR3 nucleotides: TGCAGTGCTAGATCTCCAGCGCCTACTTACAATGAGCAGTTCTTC. This sequence encodes CSARSPAPTYNEQFF.

On this clonotype itself: At one end the junction does not follow the germline gene, possibly because of a read error. The CDR3 sequence: CSVVRLERQFF. CDR3 in DNA: TGCAGCGTTGTAAGACTAGAAAGGCAGTTTTTT. The J gene is TRBJ2-3, the V gene TRBV29-1; D may be TRBD2 (6 bases). Germline CDR1 and CDR2: SQVTM and ANQGSEA. The CDR3 is made up of 11 amino acids.

V gene TRBV7-8 combines with J gene TRBJ2-3; D may be TRBD2 (6 bases). This CDR3 has 16 amino acids. Germline loops: CDR1 SGHVS, CDR2 FQNEAQ. V was trimmed by 7 bases and J by 1 base, leaving 18 bases between them. This CDR3 is CASTPTRGFGTDTQYF. CDR3 sequence (DNA): TGTGCCAGCACCCCCACACGGGGGTTCGGCACAGATACGCAGTATTTT.

The chain couples TRBV2 to TRBJ1-5; 11 nucleotides line up with TRBD1. CDR1 and CDR2 from the germline V gene are SNHLY and FYNNEI. The length of the CDR3 is 14 residues. The V gene end was trimmed by 6 bases and the J gene end by 5 bases; junction bases not matched to a gene: 3. Written as DNA, the CDR3 is TGTGCCAGCAGCGGGACAGGGGGGGATCAGCCCCAGCATTTT. Translation gives CASSGTGGDQPQHF.

V is TRBV7-9 and J is TRBJ1-1; D is perhaps TRBD1 (5 bases). Deletions cut 0 bases from V and 1 base from J, with 9 bases between. This CDR3 spans 15 amino acids. Germline V gene sequence: CDR1 SEHNR, CDR2 FQNEAQ (reference sequence). CDR3 DNA: TGTGCCAGCAGCTTAGCATTAGGGGCGAACACTGAAGCTTTCTTT. Translation gives CASSLALGANTEAFF.

The table lists this clonotype with a few counts. V and J are TRBV27 and TRBJ2-7; tentatively, D is TRBD1 (6 bases). CDR1 is MNHEY, CDR2 SMNVEV, per germline (reference sequence). The CDR3 length is 14 residues. The V gene lost 5 bases and the J gene lost 2 bases, with 13 bases spanning the gap. The CDR3 here is CASSRLDSPYEQYF. The CDR3 DNA reads as TGTGCCAGCAGTCGTCTGGACAGCCCCTACGAGCAGTACTTC.

V gene TRBV5-4 combines with J gene TRBJ2-1; 11 positions agree with TRBD1. Losses at the gene ends were 0 bases for V and 7 bases for J; bases not matched to a gene: 6. This CDR3 has 16 amino acids. Germline V gives CDR1 SGHNT, CDR2 YYREEE (reference sequence). As DNA, the CDR3 is TGTGCCAGCAGCTTGGGAGGGACAGGGGGTTCGAATGAGCAGTTCTTC. Translation: CASSLGGTGGSNEQFF.

The chain employs TRBV5-1 and TRBJ2-7, with 10 bases identical to TRBD1. V trimming: 3 bases; J trimming: 6 bases; junction bases outside the gene matches: 6. This CDR3 comprises 14 residues. Germline CDR1 is SGHRS and CDR2 is YFSETQ. Written as DNA, the CDR3 is TGCGCCAGCAGCTGGGCCGGACAGGGGGGCGAGCAGTACTTC. Translation: CASSWAGQGGEQYF.

This clonotype appeared a single time. This chain uses TRBV2 with TRBJ2-2; D may be TRBD2 (5 bases). Germline CDR1 SNHLY, CDR2 FYNNEI. This CDR3 has 13 amino acids. The ends were cut back, 5 bases at V and 4 bases at J, with 8 bases in the middle. CDR3 DNA sequence: TGTGCCAGCAGTCTTACTAGCACCGGGGAGCTGTTTTTT. Translated: CASSLTSTGELFF.